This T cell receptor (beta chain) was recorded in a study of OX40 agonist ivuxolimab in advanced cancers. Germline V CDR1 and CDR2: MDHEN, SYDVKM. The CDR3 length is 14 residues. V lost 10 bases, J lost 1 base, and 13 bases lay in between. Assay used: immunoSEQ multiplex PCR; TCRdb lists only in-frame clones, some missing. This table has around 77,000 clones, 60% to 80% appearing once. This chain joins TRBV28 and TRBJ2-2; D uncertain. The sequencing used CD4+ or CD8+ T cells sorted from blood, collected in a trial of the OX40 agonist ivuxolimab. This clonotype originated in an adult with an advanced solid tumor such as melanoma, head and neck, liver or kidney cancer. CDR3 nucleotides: TGTGCCATCCCAGACTCCGAGAACACCGGGGAGCTGTTTTTT. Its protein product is CAIPDSENTGELFF.